This TCR beta chain came from a study of T-cell memory formation after mild COVID-19 (dated by TCRdb to the early 2020s). Context from the whole study: Most TCR sequence clusters were specific to one of the two donors. The cohort was made up of two young adult volunteers, one female and one male, who were previously healthy. T-cell clones expanding and contracting after mild COVID-19 in a couple of donors were tracked by longitudinal TCRalpha and TCRbeta repertoire sequencing. Overall study results and their limits: The study covered only a couple of mild cases, and larger cohorts including severe cases with pre-infection samples were considered necessary. Contracting CD4+ clones were located mainly in the CM and EM memory subsets, whereas CD8+ clones were found to be enriched in EMRA. Clones contracting from day 15 to 85 had balanced CD4/CD8 phenotypes, while a second wave expanding from day 15 to 37 was biased towards CD4+. The second-wave clones that peaked on day 37 were not confirmed to be SARS-CoV-2 specific. The detection of some responding clones in pre-infection memory suggests that pre-existing cross-reactive memory T cells joined the SARS-CoV-2 response.

This clonotype was seen a few times. Its antigen has not been determined. No quality values exist for individual bases; no much larger clone is one base distant. Its CDR3 holds 15 amino acids, cysteine through phenylalanine. The sequence is cut down to CDR3 DNA, 45 bases in frame from base 1. From a lookup of the germline V gene (reference sequence), CDR1 and CDR2 are SEHNR and FQNEAQ. Deletion took 2 bases off V and 5 bases off J, with a span of 12 bases between the germline ends. PBMCs were isolated by Ficoll-Paque density gradient centrifugation. The data were produced on an Illumina NovaSeq 6000. TCRalpha and TCRbeta cDNA libraries were constructed by 5'RACE with constant-segment primers, with sample barcodes and unique molecular identifiers being introduced. Trizol reagent was used to extract RNA from every sample. Amplification of the libraries took two PCR steps, and the second step added a second sample barcode plus Illumina TruSeq adapters. Sequencing of libraries was performed on an Illumina NovaSeq with 2 x 150 bp paired-end reads. Per the authors' processing: Reads were demultiplexed and collapsed into UMI-guided consensus sequences with migec v1.2.7. Using mixcr v2.1.11, the UMI consensuses were aligned to TRA and TRB V and J templates and assembled into clonotypes. Expanded or contracted clonotypes were those called significant by both edgeR and NoisET, with noise models trained on biological replicates. For edgeR calls, the cutoffs were a false discovery rate-adjusted p below 0.01 and a log2 fold-change threshold of 1. As an exploratory analysis of dynamics, max-normalized trajectories of the 1000 most abundant clonotypes were examined with PCA combined with hierarchical clustering. Separately sequenced CD4+ and CD8+ repertoires were used to assign a CD4 or CD8 phenotype to each responding clone. TCRdb passed the public sequencing reads through fastp at Q25 and MiXCR, retaining productive beta sequences. CDR3 protein duplicates are merged, each entry listing the most common genes and DNA. The V and J calls were not made by the authors but by TCRdb's processing. Within this sample are roughly 450,000 distinct CDR3 sequences, with roughly 20% of them counted one time only. The ten largest clones capture around 12% of the sample.

The source is an adult woman who had mild COVID-19 (a few samples of this study predate the infection). The sample titles of this study are shuffled in the database, so cell type and time point are left out; the donor was told from shared clones. The chain joins TRBV7-9 to TRBJ2-2; the best D guess is TRBD1, with 6 bases matching. Sequences were obtained from PBMCs or a T cell subset sorted from them (not recorded which). The CDR3 protein sequence reads: CASSLIFRGTGELFF. The DNA sequence is as follows: TGTGCCAGCAGCTTAATCTTCAGGGGAACCGGGGAGCTGTTTTTT.